The T cell receptor (beta chain) described here comes from a study of PD-1 blockade in classical Hodgkin lymphoma (dated by TCRdb to the early 2020s). As for the study more broadly: Nivolumab dosing was 3 mg/kg intravenously every 2 weeks, continuing until either disease progression or unacceptable toxicity. The study used TCR beta sequencing and CyTOF to define a peripheral blood immune signature of response to PD-1 blockade in classical Hodgkin lymphoma.

The time point label corresponds to: cycle 1 day 1 (C1D1), immediately before nivolumab initiation. Relapse after autologous stem cell transplantation had occurred in all trial patients, and cohorts A, B and C were distinguished by prior brentuximab vedotin exposure. The trial cohort was composed of 56 patients with relapsed/refractory classical Hodgkin lymphoma, for whom complete response, partial response or progressive disease was recorded as best overall response. In the multi-cohort phase II CheckMate 205 trial, trial patients received single-agent nivolumab. An independent review committee assessed best overall response by applying the 2007 International Working Group response criteria. PBMCs from the trial were collected at three points: immediately before nivolumab initiation (C1D1), and during therapy at cycle 2 day 1 and cycle 4 day 1. Peripheral blood was collected in 8 mL Vacutainer Cell Preparation Tubes, from which PBMCs were isolated by centrifugation and then cryopreserved.

Overall results and qualifications from the work: Lower diversity was seen in patients whose nivolumab began less than 1 year after ASCT, and these patients were left out of later analyses so that immune reconstitution would not confound the results. By C4D1, a significant rise was seen in CD4+ TCR diversity but not in CD8+ TCR diversity (p=0.0027 vs p=0.16), and the rise was most apparent among complete responders (p=0.02). Only a single clinical trial cohort was studied, and what caused the repertoire differences, possibly disease activity or prior therapy, remained undefined. Baseline TCR diversity was reported to be lower in newly diagnosed patients than in healthy donors, and even lower in relapsed/refractory patients. Trial patients achieving complete response had baseline diversity similar to newly diagnosed patients, whereas partial responders and progressors had significantly lower diversity.

The CDR3, cysteine through phenylalanine, is 13 amino acids long. The read is trimmed to its CDR3 DNA, 39 bases read in frame from base 1. The germline V gene encodes CDR1 MDHEN and CDR2 SYDVKM. V gives up 7 bases and J gives up 2 bases, and the segment between their germline ends measures 12 bases. The Qiagen DNeasy kit was used to extract genomic DNA both from unsorted PBMCs and from the negatively selected CD4+ and CD8+ fractions. Using primers that anneal to V and J segments, immunoSEQ multiplex PCR amplified the TCR beta CDR3 regions. Amplification bias was minimized using a synthetic immune receptor repertoire, and residual bias was removed computationally after sequencing. In the paper's pipeline: Repertoire diversity was quantified as the Shannon entropy index using custom Python scripts. Unsorted, CD4+ and CD8+ repertoires were analyzed separately, except in combined analyses where CD4+ and CD8+ sequences were merged in silico. A clone counted as expanded when the clone's frequency after treatment rose at least 2-fold relative to C1D1, and clones undetected at baseline were given a pseudocount of 0.5. Singleton clones were defined as clones with 0 or 1 copy at C1D1, and non-singleton clones were defined as clones with 2 or more copies. Clones expanded in unsorted samples were labelled as CD4+, CD8+ or unknown by matching protein sequences in sorted samples from the same patient. Diversity changes from C1D1 to C4D1 were tested in paired samples using Wilcoxon tests. TCRdb mirrors the immuneACCESS table, restricted to in-frame sequences. Some clones are absent from its copies; in checked studies, under half trace to an unresolved V gene, and the reason for the others is unknown. That table gives V, J and clone size, and the DNA gave D and trimming. The sample data list about 76,000 clones, and under 90% of these were observed just once. The top ten clonotypes cover 22% of the sample.

As concerns this clone: No cognate antigen has been identified for it. No per-base quality is available; no much larger clone lies one base away.

Sequenced here: peripheral blood mononuclear cells (PBMCs), sampled at baseline. The chain was built from TRBV28 and TRBJ2-7, with the D call perhaps TRBD1 or TRBD2, each one matching 5 bases. This TCR came from a human donor with classical Hodgkin lymphoma. The CDR3 protein: CASTGGPPYEQYF. The sequenced DNA is TGTGCCAGCACTGGGGGTCCCCCCTACGAGCAGTACTTC.